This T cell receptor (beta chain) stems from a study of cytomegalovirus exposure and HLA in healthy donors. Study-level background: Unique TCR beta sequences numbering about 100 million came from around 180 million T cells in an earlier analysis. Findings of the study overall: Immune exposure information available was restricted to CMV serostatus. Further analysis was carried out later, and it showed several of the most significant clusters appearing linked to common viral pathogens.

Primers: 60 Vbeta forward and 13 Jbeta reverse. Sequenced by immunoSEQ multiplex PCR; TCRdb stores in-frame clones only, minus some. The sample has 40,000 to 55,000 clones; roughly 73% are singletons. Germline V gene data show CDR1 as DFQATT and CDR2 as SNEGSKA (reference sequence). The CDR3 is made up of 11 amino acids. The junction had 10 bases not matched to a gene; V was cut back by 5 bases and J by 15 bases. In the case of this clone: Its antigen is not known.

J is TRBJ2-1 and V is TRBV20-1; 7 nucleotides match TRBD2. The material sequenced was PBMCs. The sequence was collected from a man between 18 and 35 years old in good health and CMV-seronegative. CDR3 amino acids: CSALGLPGGFF. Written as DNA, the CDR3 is TGCAGTGCTCTGGGACTACCTGGGGGGTTCTTC.